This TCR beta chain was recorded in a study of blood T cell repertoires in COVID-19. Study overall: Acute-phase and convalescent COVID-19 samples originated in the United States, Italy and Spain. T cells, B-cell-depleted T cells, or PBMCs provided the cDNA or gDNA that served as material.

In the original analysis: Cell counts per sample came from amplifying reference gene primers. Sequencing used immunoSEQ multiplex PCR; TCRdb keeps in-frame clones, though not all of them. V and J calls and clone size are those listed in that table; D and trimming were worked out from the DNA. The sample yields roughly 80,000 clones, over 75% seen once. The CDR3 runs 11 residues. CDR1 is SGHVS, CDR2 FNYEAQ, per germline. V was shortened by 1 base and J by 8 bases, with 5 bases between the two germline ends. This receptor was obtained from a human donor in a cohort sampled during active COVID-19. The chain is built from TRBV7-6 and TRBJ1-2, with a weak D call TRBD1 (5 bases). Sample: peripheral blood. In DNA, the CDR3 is TGTGCCAGCAGCTTAGGGGGCGGCTACACCTTC. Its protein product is CASSLGGGYTF. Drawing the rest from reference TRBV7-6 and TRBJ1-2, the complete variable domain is GAGVSQSPRYKVTKRGQDVALRCDPISGHVSLYWYRQALGQGPEFLTYFNYEAQQDKSGLPNDRFSAERPEGSISTLTIQRTEQRDSAMYRCASSLGGGYTFGSGTRLTVV.